Presented here are 9 T cell receptor beta chains from one specimen sequenced in a study of blood T cell repertoires in COVID-19. The repertoire was sequenced with immunoSEQ multiplex PCR; TCRdb's copy has only in-frame clones and lacks some. The profile shows around 230,000 clones, around four fifths of them singletons. What was sequenced was peripheral blood. The receptors come from a woman aged 45-60 years with acute or convalescent COVID-19.

The V gene is TRBV11-2, the J gene TRBJ1-6; 8 nucleotides match TRBD1. V lost 0 bases, J lost 7 bases, and 2 bases stayed unmatched. Germline lookup yields CDR1 SGHAT and CDR2 FQNNGV. The CDR3 extends over 15 amino acids. This chain's CDR3 is CASSLDWTGNSPLHF. CDR3 nucleotides: TGTGCCAGCAGCTTAGATTGGACAGGGAATTCACCCCTCCACTTT.

The J gene is TRBJ1-1, the V gene TRBV5-5, with D perhaps matching TRBD1 (5 bases). V shed 2 bases and J shed 2 bases, with 13 bases lying between them. Germline loops: CDR1 SGHKS, CDR2 YYEKEE (reference sequence). The CDR3 extends over 15 amino acids. The CDR3 region is CASSFLLTANTEAFF. In DNA form, the CDR3 reads TGTGCCAGCAGCTTCTTGCTGACAGCAAACACTGAAGCTTTCTTT.

The rearrangement uses TRBV19 and TRBJ1-1; D gene ambiguous. CDR1 is LNHDA and CDR2 is SQIVND in the germline V gene (reference sequence). V was pared by 1 base and J by 0 bases, with 15 bases between. This CDR3 has 17 residues. CDR3 sequence reads: CASSIGRSRSLNTEAFF. As DNA, the CDR3 is TGTGCCAGTAGTATAGGAAGGAGTAGATCCCTGAACACTGAAGCTTTCTTT.

The chain combines TRBV5-6 with TRBJ2-7; possibly TRBD1 for D (6 bases). This CDR3 region has 13 residues. V was shortened by 4 bases and J by 6 bases, with 14 bases between the two germline ends. Germline V gives CDR1 SGHDT, CDR2 YYEEEE. In DNA form, the CDR3 reads TGTGCCAGCAGCCGAACCGACAGGCCCGAGCAGTACTTC. Amino acid sequence: CASSRTDRPEQYF.

The rearrangement uses TRBV25-1 and TRBJ1-5; tentative D call: TRBD1 (6 bases). This CDR3 spans 13 amino acids. Germline CDR1 is MGHDK and CDR2 is SYGVNS. Between the trimmed V and J ends, which lost 6 bases and 5 bases, there was a span of 11 bases. The CDR3 sequence is CASRAQGDQPQHF. In nucleotides, the CDR3 is TGTGCCAGCAGAGCACAGGGAGATCAGCCCCAGCATTTT.

The chain recombines TRBV24-1 with TRBJ2-7; TRBD1 matches at 8 bases. CDR1 and CDR2 (germline): KGHDR, SFDVKD. V trimming: 4 bases; J trimming: 5 bases; junction bases outside the gene matches: 9. This CDR3 contains 15 residues. DNA of the CDR3: TGTGCCACCAGTGAGGGGCCAGGGGGCATCAACGAGCAGTACTTC. Translating it yields CATSEGPGGINEQYF.

The rearrangement uses TRBV6-5 and TRBJ2-3, with D maybe TRBD2 (5 bases). The CDR3 consists of 13 residues. Germline V lookup: CDR1 MNHEY, CDR2 SVGAGI. Trimming left V 6 bases short and J 4 bases short, with 11 bases between. CDR3 in DNA: TGTGCCAGCAGGGCCGACGGGGCAGATACGCAGTATTTT. This translates into CASRADGADTQYF.

The V call is TRBV6-5, the J call TRBJ1-4; D possibly corresponds to TRBD1 (5 bases). Germline V gene sequence: CDR1 MNHEY, CDR2 SVGAGI. V lost 7 bases to trimming and J lost 1 base, with 13 bases between them. This CDR3 region has 15 residues. CDR3: CASTLGGGTNEKLFF. CDR3 nucleotide sequence: TGTGCCAGCACCCTCGGGGGAGGAACTAATGAAAAACTGTTTTTT.

The chain joins TRBV7-8 to TRBJ1-2; 12 bases map to TRBD1. Germline loops: CDR1 SGHVS, CDR2 FQNEAQ. The CDR3 totals 19 residues. Losses at the gene ends were 0 bases for V and 5 bases for J; bases not matched to a gene: 13. DNA of the CDR3: TGTGCCAGCAGCTTAGCGCGTGGGACAGGGGGCGACTCTCGTTATGGCTACACCTTC. This codes for CASSLARGTGGDSRYGYTF.